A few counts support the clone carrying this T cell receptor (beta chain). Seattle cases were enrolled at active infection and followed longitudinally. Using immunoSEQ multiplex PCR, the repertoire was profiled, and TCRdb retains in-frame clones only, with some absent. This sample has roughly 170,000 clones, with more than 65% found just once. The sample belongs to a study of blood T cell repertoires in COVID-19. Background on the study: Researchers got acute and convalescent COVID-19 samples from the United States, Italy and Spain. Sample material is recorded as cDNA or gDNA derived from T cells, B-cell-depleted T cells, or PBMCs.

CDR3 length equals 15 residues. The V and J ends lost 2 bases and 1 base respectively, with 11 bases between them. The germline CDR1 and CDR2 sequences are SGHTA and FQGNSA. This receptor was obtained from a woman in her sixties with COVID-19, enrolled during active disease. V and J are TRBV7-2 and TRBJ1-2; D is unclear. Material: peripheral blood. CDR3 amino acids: CASSLIRSFNYGYTF. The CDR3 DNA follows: TGTGCCAGCAGCTTAATTCGTAGTTTTAACTATGGCTACACCTTC.